This record covers a single T cell receptor beta chain. In the study's own analysis: Scientists estimated how many nucleated cells there were by amplifying reference gene primers. TCRdb's copy holds only in-frame clones and misses some; the assay was immunoSEQ multiplex PCR. Clonal size and the V and J genes are those of that table, whereas D and trimming came from the DNA. The repertoire holds roughly 130,000 clones, with approximately 89% as singletons. The data were taken from a study of blood T cell repertoires in COVID-19. J lost 8 bases, V lost 7 bases, and 13 bases had no gene match. Germline CDR1 and CDR2: LNHDA and SQIVND (reference sequence). The CDR3 runs 15 residues.

The specimen sequenced was peripheral blood. This chain uses TRBV19 with TRBJ1-4; 7 positions agree with TRBD1. The sequence was collected from a man in his 60s with active or convalescent COVID-19. This chain's CDR3 is CASTPGRGPGEKLFF. Written as DNA, the CDR3 is TGTGCCAGTACCCCTGGTAGGGGGCCGGGGGAAAAACTGTTTTTT. Looking up the rest from reference TRBV19 and TRBJ1-4 gives the full variable domain: DGGITQSPKYLFRKEGQNVTLSCEQNLNHDAMYWYRQDPGQGLRLIYYSQIVNDFQKGDIAEGYSVSREKKESFPLTVTSAQKNPTAFYLCASTPGRGPGEKLFFGSGTQLSVL.